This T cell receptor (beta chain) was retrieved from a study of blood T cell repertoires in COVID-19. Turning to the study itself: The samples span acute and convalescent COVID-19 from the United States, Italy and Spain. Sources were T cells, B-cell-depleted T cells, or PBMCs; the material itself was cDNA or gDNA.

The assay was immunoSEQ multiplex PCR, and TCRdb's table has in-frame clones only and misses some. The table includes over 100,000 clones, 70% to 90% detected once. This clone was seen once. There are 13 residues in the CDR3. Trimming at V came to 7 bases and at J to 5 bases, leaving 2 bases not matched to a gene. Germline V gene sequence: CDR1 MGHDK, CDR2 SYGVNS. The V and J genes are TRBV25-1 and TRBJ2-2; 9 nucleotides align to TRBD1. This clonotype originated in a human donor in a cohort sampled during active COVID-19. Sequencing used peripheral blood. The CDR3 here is CASMDRGTGELFF. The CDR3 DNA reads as TGTGCCAGCATGGACAGGGGAACCGGGGAGCTGTTTTTT. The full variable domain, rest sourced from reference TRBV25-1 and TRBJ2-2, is EADIYQTPRYLVIGTGKKITLECSQTMGHDKMYWYQQDPGMELHLIHYSYGVNSTEKGDLSSESTVSRIRTEHFPLTLESARPSHTSQYLCASMDRGTGELFFGEGSRLTVL.